What follows are 20 T cell receptor beta chains derived from one specimen sequenced in a study of control samples from healthy donors and cancer patients. Sequenced by immunoSEQ multiplex PCR; TCRdb stores in-frame clones only, minus some. The table lists roughly 38,000 clones, about 93% of them singletons. Sequencing input: blood. These receptors were obtained from a woman in her forties or fifties in good health.

The chain is built from TRBV7-2 and TRBJ1-1; D is perhaps TRBD1 (5 bases). CDR3 length: 17 amino acids. Trimming removed 1 base at V and 3 bases at J, with 18 bases between. CDR1 is SGHTA and CDR2 is FQGNSA in the germline V gene. CDR3 in DNA: TGTGCCAGCAGCTTAGGGGCAGGGACTCGCGCTTACACTGAAGCTTTCTTT. It encodes CASSLGAGTRAYTEAFF. Looking up the rest from reference TRBV7-2 and TRBJ1-1 gives the full variable domain: GAGVSQSPSNKVTEKGKDVELRCDPISGHTALYWYRQSLGQGLEFLIYFQGNSAPDKSGLPSDRFSAERTGGSVSTLTIQRTQQEDSAVYLCASSLGAGTRAYTEAFFGQGTRLTVV.

The CDR3 DNA reads as TGTGCCAGCAGTGAAGCGAGCTACTCTGGAAACACCATATATTTT. It translates to CASSEASYSGNTIYF. The rearrangement joins TRBV6-1 to TRBJ1-3; no clear D. The V and J ends lost 0 bases and 0 bases respectively, with 6 bases between them. This CDR3 region has 15 residues. Germline CDR1 and CDR2: MNHNS and SASEGT.

The V and J genes are TRBV11-2 and TRBJ2-7, with 7 bases fitting TRBD1. The CDR3 has 14 residues. Trimming took 4 bases from V and 3 from J; bases not matched to a gene: 6. Germline CDR1 reads SGHAT; CDR2 reads FQNNGV. The CDR3 loop reads CASSSTGWDYEQYF. The CDR3 DNA reads TGTGCCAGCAGCTCGACAGGGTGGGACTACGAGCAGTACTTC.

The CDR3, as DNA: TGTGCCAGCAGTAATTCGGGCAGACTAGAGGAGACCCAGTACTTC. It translates to CASSNSGRLEETQYF. This rearrangement joins TRBV25-1 to TRBJ2-5, with D perhaps TRBD2 (6 bases). The CDR3 has 15 residues. V was pared by 5 bases and J by 5 bases, with 18 bases between. Per germline, CDR1 MGHDK and CDR2 SYGVNS.

Worth noting for this clone: Other DNA sequences in this specimen translate into the identical CDR3. This sequence joins TRBV14 and TRBJ2-1; D may correspond to TRBD1 or TRBD2 (5 bases each). Trimming pared 5 bases from V and 7 bases from J, leaving 18 bases between. The CDR3 is 15 amino acids. Germline V gene lookup returns CDR1 SGHDN and CDR2 FVKESK. The CDR3: CASSVTGGASNEQFF. DNA for the CDR3: TGTGCCAGCAGCGTTACAGGAGGCGCTTCAAATGAGCAGTTCTTC.

This clone was seen only once. J is TRBJ1-4 and V is TRBV7-8; D gene unclear. There are 16 residues in the CDR3. With 5 bases removed from V and 0 bases from J, the gap between germline ends came to 13 bases. Germline values: CDR1 SGHVS, CDR2 FQNEAQ. CDR3 sequence (DNA): TGTGCCAGCAGCGCCGCCCTCTCTGCAACTAATGAAAAACTGTTTTTT. Translating it yields CASSAALSATNEKLFF.

The chain is built from TRBV27 and TRBJ1-2, with D perhaps TRBD1 (6 bases). Germline CDR1 MNHEY, CDR2 SMNVEV (reference sequence). With 3 bases removed from V and 4 bases from J, the gap between germline ends came to 12 bases. The CDR3 runs 14 residues. The CDR3 DNA reads as TGTGCCAGCAGTTTTGGGCAGGGGATCTATGGCTACACCTTC. This sequence encodes CASSFGQGIYGYTF.

This rearrangement joins TRBV6-5 to TRBJ2-7, with TRBD1 identical over 7 bases. Germline CDR1 is MNHEY and CDR2 is SVGAGI. The CDR3 length is 12 residues. Germline trimming cut 6 bases from V and 3 bases from J; bases unmatched to any gene: 2. The CDR3 DNA reads TGTGCCAGCAGGGGACAGTACTACGAGCAGTACTTC. Translating gives CASRGQYYEQYF.

This chain links TRBV15 with TRBJ1-5; perhaps TRBD1 as D (6 bases). V lost 3 bases and J 3 bases, leaving 12 bases between the germline ends. Germline V gene data show CDR1 as LNHNV and CDR2 as YYDKDF (reference sequence). This CDR3 spans 15 amino acids. The CDR3: CATSRENRANQPQHF. The CDR3, as DNA: TGTGCCACCAGCAGGGAAAACAGGGCCAATCAGCCCCAGCATTTT.

This chain uses TRBV28 with TRBJ1-1; the match to TRBD1 covers 7 bases. V shed 2 bases and J 3 bases; nucleotides not matched to a gene: 3. Germline V gives CDR1 MDHEN, CDR2 SYDVKM. This CDR3 is built from 14 residues. CDR3 sequence reads: CASSLNQGDTEAFF. The CDR3 DNA reads as TGTGCCAGCAGTTTAAATCAGGGGGACACTGAAGCTTTCTTT.

The chain carries TRBV6-2 or TRBV6-3 and TRBJ2-3; D could derive from TRBD1 or TRBD2 (6 bases each). Trimming pared 6 bases from V and 0 bases from J, leaving 16 bases between. This CDR3 has 16 residues. The germline V gene has CDR1 MNHEY and CDR2 SVGEGT. DNA for the CDR3: TGTGCCAGCAGCCCCTATGGGGGGCCGAGCACAGATACGCAGTATTTT. Amino acid sequence: CASSPYGGPSTDTQYF.

CDR3 DNA: TGTGCCAGCTCACCCTGGACAGGGGGCAACACTGAAGCTTTCTTT. Translation gives CASSPWTGGNTEAFF. V usage is TRBV18 and J usage is TRBJ1-1; 11 nucleotides agree with TRBD1. V was clipped by 3 bases and J by 2 bases; unmatched bases: 2. The CDR3 loop spans 15 amino acids. From germline, CDR1 is KGHSH and CDR2 LQKENI. Looking up the rest from reference TRBV18 and TRBJ1-1 gives the full variable domain: NAGVMQNPRHLVRRRGQEARLRCSPMKGHSHVYWYRQLPEEGLKFMVYLQKENIIDESGMPKERFSAEFPKEGPSILRIQQVVRGDSAAYFCASSPWTGGNTEAFFGQGTRLTVV.

A single count supports this clone. V and J are TRBV7-8 and TRBJ2-3; 10 nucleotides line up with TRBD2. The CDR3 extends over 15 amino acids. With V trimmed by 0 bases and J by 4 bases, 1 base remained unmatched. The V gene's germline CDR1 is SGHVS and CDR2 FQNEAQ. Written as DNA, the CDR3 is TGTGCCAGCAGCTTAGCTAGCGGGGGGCCAGATACGCAGTATTTT. Translation: CASSLASGGPDTQYF.

The CDR3 DNA follows: TGTGCCAGCAGCCAAGATCCGGGACACTCGGAGCCCCAGCATTTT. It encodes CASSQDPGHSEPQHF. V is TRBV4-2 and J is TRBJ1-5, with a possible D match to TRBD1 (6 bases). Deletions cut 0 bases from V and 8 bases from J, with 14 bases between. Germline V CDR1 and CDR2: LGHNA, YNFKEQ. The CDR3 sequence is 15 residues long.

J is TRBJ1-1 and V is TRBV7-7; 7 bases match TRBD1. The germline V gene encodes CDR1 SSHAT and CDR2 FNYEAQ (reference sequence). The CDR3 loop spans 16 amino acids. The V segment lost 4 bases and the J segment 0 bases; nucleotides outside the gene matches: 8. The CDR3 spells CASSSEKDRMNTEAFF. In DNA form, the CDR3 reads TGTGCCAGCAGCTCAGAGAAGGACAGGATGAACACTGAAGCTTTCTTT. Full variable domain (outside the CDR3, taken from reference TRBV7-7 and TRBJ1-1): GAGVSQSPRYKVTKRGQDVTLRCDPISSHATLYWYQQALGQGPEFLTYFNYEAQPDKSGLPSDRFSAERPEGSISTLTIQRTEQRDSAMYRCASSSEKDRMNTEAFFGQGTRLTVV.

The chain is built from TRBV27 and TRBJ1-2; weak D call: TRBD1 (6 bases). The germline V gene encodes CDR1 MNHEY and CDR2 SMNVEV (reference sequence). V lost 5 bases, J lost 5 bases, and 12 bases lay in between. The CDR3 is 13 residues long. The CDR3 DNA reads TGTGCCAGCAGTCTAAAAACAGGGTATGGCTACACCTTC. Its protein is CASSLKTGYGYTF.

The chain recombines TRBV29-1 with TRBJ2-3, with TRBD2 matching 7 bases. This CDR3 has 13 residues. CDR1 is SQVTM and CDR2 is ANQGSEA in the germline V gene. V was clipped by 3 bases and J by 1 base; unmatched bases: 1. CDR3 amino acids: CSVDGGGTDTQYF. DNA of the CDR3: TGCAGCGTTGATGGGGGGGGCACAGATACGCAGTATTTT.

This clone was observed a single time. The chain couples TRBV10-3 to TRBJ2-2; D gene unclear. Trimming stripped 3 bases from V and 2 bases from J, with 1 base between. Germline V gives CDR1 ENHRY, CDR2 SYGVKD. The length of the CDR3 is 12 residues. The CDR3 region is CAISENTGELFF. The CDR3 DNA follows: TGTGCCATCAGTGAAAACACCGGGGAGCTGTTTTTT.

The CDR3 loop reads CASKAGNSNQPQHF. CDR3 bases: TGTGCCAGTAAGGCCGGGAATAGCAATCAGCCCCAGCATTTT. The chain is built from TRBV19 and TRBJ1-5; D is ambiguous. Trimming removed 7 bases from V and 0 bases from J, with 10 bases in between. CDR1 LNHDA and CDR2 SQIVND come from the germline V gene (reference sequence). This CDR3 has 14 residues.

The chain links TRBV25-1 to TRBJ1-1, with a weak D call TRBD1 (5 bases). Trimming cost V 7 bases and J 4 bases, with 13 bases left between them. In germline, CDR1 is MGHDK, CDR2 SYGVNS. The CDR3 consists of 13 residues. The CDR3 bases are TGTGCCAGCAAGAGGGGAGGGAGCACTGAAGCTTTCTTT. Translated: CASKRGGSTEAFF.